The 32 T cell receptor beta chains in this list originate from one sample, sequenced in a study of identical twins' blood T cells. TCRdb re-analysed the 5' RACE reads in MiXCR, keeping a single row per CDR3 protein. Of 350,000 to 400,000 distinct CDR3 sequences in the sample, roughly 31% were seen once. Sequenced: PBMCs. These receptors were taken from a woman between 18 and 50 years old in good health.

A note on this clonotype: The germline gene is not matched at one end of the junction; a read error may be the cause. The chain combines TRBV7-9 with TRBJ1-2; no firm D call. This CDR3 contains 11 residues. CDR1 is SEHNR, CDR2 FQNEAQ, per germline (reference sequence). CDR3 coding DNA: TGTGCCAGCAGCTTAGAACTGGACGTTATCTTC. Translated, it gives CASSLELDVIF.

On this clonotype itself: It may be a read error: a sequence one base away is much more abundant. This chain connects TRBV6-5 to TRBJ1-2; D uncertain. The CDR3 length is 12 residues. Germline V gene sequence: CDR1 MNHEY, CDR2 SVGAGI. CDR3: CASSYGGNGCTF. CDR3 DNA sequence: TGTGCCAGCAGTTACGGCGGAAATGGCTGCACCTTC.

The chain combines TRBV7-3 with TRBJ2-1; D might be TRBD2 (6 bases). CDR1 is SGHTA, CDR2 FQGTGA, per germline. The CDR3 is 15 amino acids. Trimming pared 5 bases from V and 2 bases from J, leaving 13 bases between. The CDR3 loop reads CASSARTTPYNEQFF. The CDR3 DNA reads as TGTGCCAGCAGCGCCCGGACTACCCCCTACAATGAGCAGTTCTTC.

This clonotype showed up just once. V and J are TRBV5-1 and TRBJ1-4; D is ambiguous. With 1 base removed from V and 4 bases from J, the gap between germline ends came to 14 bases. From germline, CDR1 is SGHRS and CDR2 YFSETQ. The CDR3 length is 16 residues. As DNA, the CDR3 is TGCGCCAGCAGCTTGCCAGACACCTCGGGTAATGAAAAACTGTTTTTT. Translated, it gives CASSLPDTSGNEKLFF. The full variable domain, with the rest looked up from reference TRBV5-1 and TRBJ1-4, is KAGVTQTPRYLIKTRGQQVTLSCSPISGHRSVSWYQQTPGQGLQFLFEYFSETQRNKGNFPGRFSGRQFSNSRSEMNVSTLELGDSALYLCASSLPDTSGNEKLFFGSGTQLSVL.

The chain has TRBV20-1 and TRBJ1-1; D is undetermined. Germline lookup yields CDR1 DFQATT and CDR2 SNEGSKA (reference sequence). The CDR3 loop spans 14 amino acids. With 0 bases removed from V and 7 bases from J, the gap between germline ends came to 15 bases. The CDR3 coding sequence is TGCAGTGCTAGAGATAGATTTGGGTATGTTGAAGCTTTCTTT. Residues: CSARDRFGYVEAFF.

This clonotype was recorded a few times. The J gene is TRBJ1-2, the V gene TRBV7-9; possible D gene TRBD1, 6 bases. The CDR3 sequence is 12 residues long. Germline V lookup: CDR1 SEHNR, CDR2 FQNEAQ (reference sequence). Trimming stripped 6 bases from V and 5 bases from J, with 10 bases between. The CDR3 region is CASRLQGYGYTF. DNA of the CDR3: TGTGCCAGCAGGCTACAGGGATATGGCTACACCTTC.

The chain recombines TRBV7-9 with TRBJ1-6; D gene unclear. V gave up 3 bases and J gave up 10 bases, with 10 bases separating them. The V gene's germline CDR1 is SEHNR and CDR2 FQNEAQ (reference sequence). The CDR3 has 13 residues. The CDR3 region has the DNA TGTGCCAGCAGCTTTGCCCCCTTCTCACCCCTCCACTTT. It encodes CASSFAPFSPLHF. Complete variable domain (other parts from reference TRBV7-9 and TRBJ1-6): DTGVSQNPRHKITKRGQNVTFRCDPISEHNRLYWYRQTLGQGPEFLTYFQNEAQLEKSRLLSDRFSAERPKGSFSTLEIQRTEQGDSAMYLCASSFAPFSPLHFGNGTRLTVT.

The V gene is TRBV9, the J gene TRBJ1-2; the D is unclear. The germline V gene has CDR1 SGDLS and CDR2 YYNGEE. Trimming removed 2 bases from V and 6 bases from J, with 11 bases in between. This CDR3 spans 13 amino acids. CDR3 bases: TGTGCCAGCAGCGTCAGCGGGGTAGATGGCTACACCTTC. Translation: CASSVSGVDGYTF.

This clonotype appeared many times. CDR3 sequence: CASSQGPLGFTGGSTDTQYF. CDR3 DNA: TGCGCCAGCAGCCAAGGCCCTTTAGGGTTCACGGGGGGCAGCACAGATACGCAGTATTTT. The gene calls are TRBV4-1 and TRBJ2-3, with D possibly being TRBD2 (7 bases). V lost 1 base and J lost 0, with 23 bases in between. CDR1 is MGHRA, CDR2 YSYEKL, per germline. CDR3 length: 20 residues.

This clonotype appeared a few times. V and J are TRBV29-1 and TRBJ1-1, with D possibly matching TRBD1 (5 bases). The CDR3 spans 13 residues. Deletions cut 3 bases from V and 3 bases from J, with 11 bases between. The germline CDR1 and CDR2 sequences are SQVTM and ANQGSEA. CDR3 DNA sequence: TGCAGCGTTGAGGCAGGGCCCGACACTGAAGCTTTCTTT. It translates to CSVEAGPDTEAFF.

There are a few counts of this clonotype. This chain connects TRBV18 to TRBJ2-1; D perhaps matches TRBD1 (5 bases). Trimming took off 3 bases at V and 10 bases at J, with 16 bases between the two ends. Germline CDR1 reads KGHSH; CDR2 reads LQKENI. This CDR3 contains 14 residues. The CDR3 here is CASSPGQGIQEQFF. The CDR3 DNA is TGTGCCAGCTCACCCGGGCAGGGAATACAGGAGCAGTTCTTC.

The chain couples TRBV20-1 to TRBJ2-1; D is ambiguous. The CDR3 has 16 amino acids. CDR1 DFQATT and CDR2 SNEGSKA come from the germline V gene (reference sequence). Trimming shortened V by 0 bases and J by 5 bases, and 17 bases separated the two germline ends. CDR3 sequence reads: CSARDPEEHYDNEQFF. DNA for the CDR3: TGCAGTGCTAGAGATCCAGAGGAACATTATGACAATGAGCAGTTCTTC.

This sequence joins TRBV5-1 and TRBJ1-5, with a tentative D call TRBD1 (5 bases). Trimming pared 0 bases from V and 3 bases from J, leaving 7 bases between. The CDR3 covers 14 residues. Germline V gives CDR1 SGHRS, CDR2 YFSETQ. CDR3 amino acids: CASSLGDLNQPQHF. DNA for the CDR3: TGCGCCAGCAGCTTGGGGGACCTCAATCAGCCCCAGCATTTT.

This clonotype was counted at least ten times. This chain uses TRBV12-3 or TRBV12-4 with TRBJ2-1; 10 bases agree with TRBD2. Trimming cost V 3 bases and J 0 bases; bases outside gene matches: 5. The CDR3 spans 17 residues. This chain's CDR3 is CASSFGLAAYSYNEQFF. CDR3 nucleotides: TGTGCCAGCAGTTTTGGACTAGCGGCCTACTCCTACAATGAGCAGTTCTTC.

CDR3 amino acids: CASSPGSPANYGYTF. The CDR3 region has the DNA TGTGCCAGCAGCCCGGGGTCACCAGCTAACTATGGCTACACCTTC. The chain is built from TRBV28 and TRBJ1-2; no firm D call. CDR3 size: 15 residues. Trimming left V 6 bases short and J 0 bases short, with 14 bases between. Germline V gives CDR1 MDHEN, CDR2 SYDVKM.

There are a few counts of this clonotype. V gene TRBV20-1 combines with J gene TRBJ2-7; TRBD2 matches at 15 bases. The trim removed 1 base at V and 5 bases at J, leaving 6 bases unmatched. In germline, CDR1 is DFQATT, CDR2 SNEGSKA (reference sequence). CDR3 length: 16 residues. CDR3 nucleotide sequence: TGCAGTGCTAGAGGGACTAGCGGGAGGGCCCTACACGAGCAGTACTTC. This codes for CSARGTSGRALHEQYF.

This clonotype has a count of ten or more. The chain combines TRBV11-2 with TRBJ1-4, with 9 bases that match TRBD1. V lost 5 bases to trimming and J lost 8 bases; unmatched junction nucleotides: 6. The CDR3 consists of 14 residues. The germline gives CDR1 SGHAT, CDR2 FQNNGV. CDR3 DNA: TGTGCCAGCAGCCCGGACAGGGGCCTCGAAAAACTGTTTTTT. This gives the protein CASSPDRGLEKLFF. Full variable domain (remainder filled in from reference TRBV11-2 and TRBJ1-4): EAGVAQSPRYKIIEKRQSVAFWCNPISGHATLYWYQQILGQGPKLLIQFQNNGVVDDSQLPKDRFSAERLKGVDSTLKIQPAKLEDSAVYLCASSPDRGLEKLFFGSGTQLSVL.

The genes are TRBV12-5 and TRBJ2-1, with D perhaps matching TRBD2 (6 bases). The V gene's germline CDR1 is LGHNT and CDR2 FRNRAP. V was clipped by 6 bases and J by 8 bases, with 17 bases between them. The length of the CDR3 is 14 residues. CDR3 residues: CASGITKPGDEQFF. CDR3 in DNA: TGTGCTAGTGGCATTACCAAGCCGGGGGATGAGCAGTTCTTC.

In DNA, the CDR3 is TGCAGTGCGATGAGGTGGGGGGGCTGGAGCACCGGGGAGCTGTTTTTT. Translation gives CSAMRWGGWSTGELFF. This chain connects TRBV20-1 to TRBJ2-2, with D possibly matching TRBD2 (7 bases). The CDR3 spans 16 residues. The V and J ends lost 6 bases and 4 bases respectively, with 21 bases between them. In germline, CDR1 is DFQATT, CDR2 SNEGSKA (reference sequence).

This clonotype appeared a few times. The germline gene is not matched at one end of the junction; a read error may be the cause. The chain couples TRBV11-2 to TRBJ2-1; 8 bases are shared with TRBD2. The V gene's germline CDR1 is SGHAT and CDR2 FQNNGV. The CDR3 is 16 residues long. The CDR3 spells CASRLAGMGLGYEQFF. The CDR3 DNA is TGTGCCAGCAGGTTAGCGGGAATGGGGCTCGGCTATGAGCAGTTCTTC.

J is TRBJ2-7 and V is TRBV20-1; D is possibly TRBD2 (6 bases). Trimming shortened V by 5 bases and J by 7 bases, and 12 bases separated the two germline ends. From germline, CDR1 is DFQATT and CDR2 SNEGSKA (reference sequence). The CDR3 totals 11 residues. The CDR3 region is CSAEGLAEQYF. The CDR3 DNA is TGCAGTGCTGAGGGACTTGCAGAGCAGTACTTC.

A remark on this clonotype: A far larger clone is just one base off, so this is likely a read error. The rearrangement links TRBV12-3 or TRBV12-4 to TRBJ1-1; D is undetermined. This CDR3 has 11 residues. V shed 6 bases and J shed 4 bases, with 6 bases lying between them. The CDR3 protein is CASSRCTEAFF. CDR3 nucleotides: TGTGCCAGCAGCCGGTGCACTGAAGCTTTCTTT.

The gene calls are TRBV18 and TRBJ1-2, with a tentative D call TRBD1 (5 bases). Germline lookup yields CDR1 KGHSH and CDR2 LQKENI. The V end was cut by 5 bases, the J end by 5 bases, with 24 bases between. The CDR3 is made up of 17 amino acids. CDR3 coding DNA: TGTGCCAGCTCAACGAACAAGGTGGGACGCGCCGGGTATGGCTACACCTTC. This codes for CASSTNKVGRAGYGYTF. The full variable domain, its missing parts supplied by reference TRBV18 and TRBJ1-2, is NAGVMQNPRHLVRRRGQEARLRCSPMKGHSHVYWYRQLPEEGLKFMVYLQKENIIDESGMPKERFSAEFPKEGPSILRIQQVVRGDSAAYFCASSTNKVGRAGYGYTFGSGTRLTVV.

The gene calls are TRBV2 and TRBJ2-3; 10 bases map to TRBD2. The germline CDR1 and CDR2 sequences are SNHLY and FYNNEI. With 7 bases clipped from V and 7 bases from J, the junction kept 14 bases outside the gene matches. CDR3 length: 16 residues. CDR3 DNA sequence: TGTGCCAGCAACCCTTTATCTAGCGGGAGAACCAATACGCAGTATTTT. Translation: CASNPLSSGRTNTQYF.

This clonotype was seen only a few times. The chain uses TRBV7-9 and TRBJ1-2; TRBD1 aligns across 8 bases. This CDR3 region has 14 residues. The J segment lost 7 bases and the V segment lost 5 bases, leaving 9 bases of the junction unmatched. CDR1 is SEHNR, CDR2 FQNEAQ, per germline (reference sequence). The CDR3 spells CASSPSGGAFGYTF. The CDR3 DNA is TGTGCCAGCAGCCCCTCAGGGGGCGCATTTGGCTACACCTTC.

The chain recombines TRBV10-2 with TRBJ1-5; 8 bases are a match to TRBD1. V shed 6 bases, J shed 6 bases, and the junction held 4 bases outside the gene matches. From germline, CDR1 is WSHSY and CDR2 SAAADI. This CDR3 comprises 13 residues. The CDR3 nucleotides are TGCGCCAGCAGCCAACAGGGGGGTCAGCCCCAGCATTTT. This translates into CASSQQGGQPQHF.

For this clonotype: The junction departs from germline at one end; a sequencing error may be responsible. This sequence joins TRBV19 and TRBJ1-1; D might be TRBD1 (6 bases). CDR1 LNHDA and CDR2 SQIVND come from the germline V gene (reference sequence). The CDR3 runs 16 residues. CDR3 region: CASRRDISRMNTEAFF. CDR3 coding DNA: TGTGCCAGTAGGAGGGACATTTCACGTATGAACACTGAAGCTTTCTTC.

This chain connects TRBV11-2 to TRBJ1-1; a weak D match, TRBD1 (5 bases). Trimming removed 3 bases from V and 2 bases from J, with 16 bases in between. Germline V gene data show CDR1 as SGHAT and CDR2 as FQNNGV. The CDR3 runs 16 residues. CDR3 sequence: CASSFEGQGPNTEAFF. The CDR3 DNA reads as TGTGCCAGCAGCTTCGAGGGCCAGGGTCCTAACACTGAAGCTTTCTTT. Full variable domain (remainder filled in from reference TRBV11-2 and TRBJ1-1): EAGVAQSPRYKIIEKRQSVAFWCNPISGHATLYWYQQILGQGPKLLIQFQNNGVVDDSQLPKDRFSAERLKGVDSTLKIQPAKLEDSAVYLCASSFEGQGPNTEAFFGQGTRLTVV.

CDR3 DNA: TGTGCCAGCAGCCTAATGAGATGGGGATCTGGAAACACCATATATTTT. As protein: CASSLMRWGSGNTIYF. The chain carries TRBV7-3 and TRBJ1-3, with D unresolved. The CDR3 has 16 amino acids. Germline V CDR1 and CDR2: SGHTA, FQGTGA. V lost 5 bases, J lost 1 base, and 15 bases lay in between.

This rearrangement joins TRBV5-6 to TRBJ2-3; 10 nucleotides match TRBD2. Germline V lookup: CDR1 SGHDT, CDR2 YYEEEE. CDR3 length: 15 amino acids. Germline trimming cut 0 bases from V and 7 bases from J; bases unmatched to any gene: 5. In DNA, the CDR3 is TGTGCCAGCAGCTTGGTTCCTAGCGGGAGTAATACGCAGTATTTT. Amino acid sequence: CASSLVPSGSNTQYF. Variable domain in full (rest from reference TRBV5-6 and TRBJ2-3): DAGVTQSPTHLIKTRGQQVTLRCSPKSGHDTVSWYQQALGQGPQFIFQYYEEEERQRGNFPDRFSGHQFPNYSSELNVNALLLGDSALYLCASSLVPSGSNTQYFGPGTRLTVL.

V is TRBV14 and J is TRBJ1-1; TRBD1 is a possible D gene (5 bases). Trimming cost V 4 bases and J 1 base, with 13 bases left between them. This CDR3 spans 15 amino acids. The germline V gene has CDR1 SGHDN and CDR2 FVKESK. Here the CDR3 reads CASSPLGTKNTEAFF. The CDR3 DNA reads TGTGCCAGCAGCCCTCTTGGGACCAAGAACACTGAAGCTTTCTTT.

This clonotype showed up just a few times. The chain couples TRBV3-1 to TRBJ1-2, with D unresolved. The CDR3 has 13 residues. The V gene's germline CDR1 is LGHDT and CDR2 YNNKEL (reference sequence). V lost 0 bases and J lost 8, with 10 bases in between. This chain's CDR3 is CASSQDGRAGYTF. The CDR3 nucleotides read TGTGCCAGCAGCCAAGATGGGAGGGCGGGCTACACCTTC.